These T cell receptor beta chains were read from a single sample in a study of cytomegalovirus exposure and HLA in healthy donors. Only in-frame clones appear in the TCRdb table, and some are missing; sequencing was by immunoSEQ multiplex PCR. The data show approximately 140,000 clones, roughly 75% seen once. The sequencing input was PBMCs. Receptors originate from a young man in good health and CMV-seronegative. CDR3s include the opening cysteine and the closing phenylalanine or tryptophan. The D gene is left open where the match is weak. Size tells how often a clone was seen (once, few, many) or the class of an expanded clone, and some rows leave it out.

V gene,clone size,J gene,D gene,CDR3 protein,CDR3 DNA
TRBV7-2,.,TRBJ1-5,.,CASSRGGPNQPQHF,TGTGCCAGCAGTAGGGGGGGCCCGAATCAGCCCCAGCATTTT
TRBV6-1,.,TRBJ2-2,.,CASSDRGAPNTGELFF,TGTGCCAGCAGTGATAGAGGAGCGCCGAACACCGGGGAGCTGTTTTTT
TRBV15,.,TRBJ1-5,.,CATSPPGARQPQHF,TGTGCCACCAGCCCTCCAGGGGCAAGGCAGCCCCAGCATTTT
TRBV5-1,.,TRBJ1-4,.,CASSLDPVGPGVKLFF,TGCGCCAGCAGCTTGGATCCCGTTGGTCCGGGTGTGAAACTGTTTTTT
TRBV9,.,TRBJ2-3,TRBD2,CASSALAGAKDTQYF,TGTGCCAGCAGCGCACTAGCGGGAGCAAAAGATACGCAGTATTTT
TRBV7-8,.,TRBJ2-1,.,CASSSTYNEQFF,TGTGCCAGCAGCTCGACTTACAATGAGCAGTTCTTC
TRBV5-1,.,TRBJ2-3,.,CASSFRGQPTDTQYF,TGCGCCAGCAGCTTTCGGGGACAACCCACAGATACGCAGTATTTT
TRBV5-1,.,TRBJ1-5,TRBD1,CASSTGTVGQPQHF,TGCGCCAGCAGCACGGGGACAGTGGGACAGCCCCAGCATTTT
TRBV7-3,.,TRBJ2-1,.,CASSVQRVSHNEQFF,TGTGCCAGCAGCGTCCAGCGGGTGTCCCACAATGAGCAGTTCTTC
TRBV5-1,once,TRBJ2-7,TRBD2,CASSLVSGGTSYEQYF,TGCGCCAGCAGCTTGGTAAGCGGGGGTACCTCCTACGAGCAGTACTTC
TRBV12-5,.,TRBJ1-4,.,CASGSSPGGEKLFF,TGTGCTAGTGGTTCCTCCCCCGGAGGTGAAAAACTGTTTTTT
TRBV27,.,TRBJ1-1,TRBD1,CASSRQGGHTEAFF,TGTGCCAGCTCAAGACAGGGGGGTCACACTGAAGCTTTCTTT
TRBV30,.,TRBJ2-6,.,CAWSKGRGRGGANVLTF,TGTGCCTGGAGTAAGGGCCGAGGCCGGGGTGGGGCCAACGTCCTGACTTTC
TRBV19,.,TRBJ1-2,TRBD1,CASRQRGREANYGYTF,TGTGCCAGTAGGCAAAGGGGGCGCGAAGCTAACTATGGCTACACCTTC
TRBV5-1,.,TRBJ2-1,TRBD1,CASSLAPLQGAYSYNEQFF,TGCGCCAGCAGCTTGGCCCCTCTCCAGGGGGCTTACTCCTACAATGAGCAGTTCTTC
TRBV6-1,.,TRBJ1-4,.,CASNPPGTYSAKLFF,TGTGCCAGCAACCCCCCGGGGACATATTCAGCAAAACTGTTTTTT
TRBV9,.,TRBJ2-1,.,CASSVSGRINEQFF,TGTGCCAGCAGCGTCAGCGGGCGGATTAATGAGCAGTTCTTC
TRBV5-1,.,TRBJ2-2,TRBD2,CASSVQRGNTGELFF,TGCGCCAGCAGCGTACAGCGGGGGAACACCGGGGAGCTGTTTTTT
TRBV19,few,TRBJ2-1,TRBD2,CASSMGAGSHYNEQFF,TGTGCCAGTAGTATGGGAGCGGGATCCCACTACAATGAGCAGTTCTTC
TRBV27,.,TRBJ1-5,.,CASSQASGVGNQPQHF,TGTGCCAGCAGTCAGGCCTCAGGTGTTGGCAATCAGCCCCAGCATTTT
TRBV28,.,TRBJ1-3,TRBD1,CASRGQPAGNTIYF,TGTGCCAGCAGGGGACAGCCAGCTGGAAACACCATATATTTT
TRBV7-9,once,TRBJ2-1,.,CASLGGLSYNEQFF,TGTGCCAGCCTAGGAGGCCTCTCCTACAATGAGCAGTTCTTC
TRBV6-6,.,TRBJ1-1,.,CASSYSRGWGTEAFF,TGTGCCAGCAGTTACTCCCGGGGATGGGGCACTGAAGCTTTCTTT
TRBV5-1,.,TRBJ2-7,TRBD1,CASTRQGNNEQYF,TGCGCCAGCACCAGACAGGGAAATAACGAGCAGTACTTC
TRBV6-1,.,TRBJ2-7,.,CASSPGHQNYEQYF,TGTGCCAGCAGTCCGGGACACCAGAACTACGAGCAGTACTTC
TRBV2,.,TRBJ2-5,.,CASSSEEGWETQYF,TGTGCCAGCAGTTCTGAGGAGGGATGGGAGACCCAGTACTTC